These 17 T cell receptor beta chains were all obtained from the same sample, sequenced in a study of shared clonotypes between healthy human individuals. Assay: immunoSEQ multiplex PCR; the TCRdb copy retains only in-frame clones and omits some. The sample records over a million clones, roughly 96% being singletons. The material sequenced was naive CD4+ T cells sorted from blood. Subset given: CD45RA+ positively selected. Every receptor here comes from a man aged 30 to 39 in good health.

In the case of this clone: Other DNA sequences in this specimen translate into the identical CDR3. The rearrangement uses TRBV5-1 and TRBJ2-2; D remains unclear. This CDR3 comprises 13 residues. Trimming shortened V by 2 bases and J by 4 bases, and 6 bases separated the two germline ends. Per germline, CDR1 SGHRS and CDR2 YFSETQ. CDR3 DNA: TGCGCCAGCAGCTTTTCGGGCACCGGGGAGCTGTTTTTT. This translates into CASSFSGTGELFF.

The chain links TRBV28 to TRBJ2-7; TRBD1 matches at 8 bases. The J segment lost 4 bases and the V segment lost 5 bases, leaving 10 bases of the junction unmatched. The CDR3 spans 15 residues. Germline V gives CDR1 MDHEN, CDR2 SYDVKM. The CDR3 region is CASSPGDRPKYEQYF. CDR3 DNA sequence: TGTGCCAGCAGTCCCGGGGACAGGCCCAAATACGAGCAGTACTTC.

As to this clone: The identical CDR3 is also encoded by other nucleotide sequences in the sample. The chain employs TRBV6-6 and TRBJ2-2; no clear D. Germline V gene data show CDR1 as MNHNY and CDR2 as SVGAGI (reference sequence). This CDR3 is 12 amino acids long. V lost 5 bases and J lost 0, with 1 base in between. The CDR3 DNA is TGTGCCAGCAGTCCGAACACCGGGGAGCTGTTTTTT. Translation: CASSPNTGELFF.

This clone occurred once. The chain joins TRBV7-9 to TRBJ2-3; 9 nucleotides align to TRBD2. Germline trimming cut 6 bases from V and 2 bases from J; bases unmatched to any gene: 18. Looked up from germline, CDR1 is SEHNR and CDR2 is FQNEAQ (reference sequence). CDR3 length equals 19 residues. The CDR3 DNA reads TGTGCCAGCAGATATAGGGGCGAACAGGGACTAGCCAACACAGATACGCAGTATTTT. Encoded protein: CASRYRGEQGLANTDTQYF.

V and J are TRBV11-2 and TRBJ2-1; D possibly corresponds to TRBD2 (6 bases). V lost 4 bases and J lost 4, with 8 bases in between. Germline CDR1 is SGHAT and CDR2 is FQNNGV. The CDR3 extends over 13 amino acids. CDR3 nucleotides: TGTGCCAGCAGCTCCGGGGGTTACAATGAGCAGTTCTTC. It specifies CASSSGGYNEQFF.

This CDR3 is CASSPPVGTSGRRNEQFF. The CDR3 nucleotides are TGTGCCAGCAGCCCCCCGGTAGGGACTAGCGGGAGGAGGAATGAGCAGTTCTTC. The chain combines TRBV7-8 with TRBJ2-1, with 15 bases identical to TRBD2. J was trimmed by 7 bases and V by 5 bases; bases with no gene match: 12. The CDR3 contains 18 residues. Germline-derived CDR1 and CDR2 are SGHVS and FQNEAQ.

In the case of this clone: The conserved phenylalanine or tryptophan is not found at the CDR3 terminus, so this likely reflects a read error. This chain joins TRBV5-5 and TRBJ1-4; D not resolved. CDR1 is SGHKS, CDR2 YYEKEE, per germline (reference sequence). The CDR3 runs 13 residues. The V end lost 0 bases, the J end lost 7 bases, and 7 bases lay between the germline ends. The CDR3 DNA reads TGTGCCAGCAGCTTGGCGTCAACTGAAAAACTGTTTCTT. It codes for CASSLASTEKLFL.

The V and J genes are TRBV6-6 and TRBJ2-1, with 7 positions matching TRBD2. CDR1 and CDR2 (germline): MNHNY, SVGAGI (reference sequence). The CDR3 spans 14 residues. The J segment lost 7 bases and the V segment lost 0 bases, leaving 3 bases of the junction unmatched. CDR3 residues: CASSYSGTTNEQFF. The CDR3 DNA sequence: TGTGCCAGCAGTTACTCAGGGACTACAAATGAGCAGTTCTTC.

Turning to this clone: Additional DNA sequences in this sample encode the identical CDR3. The chain links TRBV2 to TRBJ1-5; no clear D gene. V lost 1 base, J lost 1 base, and 2 bases lay in between. There are 13 residues in the CDR3. Germline V gene data show CDR1 as SNHLY and CDR2 as FYNNEI. In nucleotides, the CDR3 is TGTGCCAGCAGTGAAGAAAGCAATCAGCCCCAGCATTTT. It is translated as CASSEESNQPQHF.

V is TRBV7-9 and J is TRBJ2-6; no clear D gene. The CDR3 is 14 amino acids. Germline CDR1 reads SEHNR; CDR2 reads FQNEAQ (reference sequence). V was cut by 4 bases and J by 0 bases, with 4 bases left in between. CDR3 in amino acids: CASSSHSGANVLTF. The CDR3 DNA reads as TGTGCCAGCAGCTCCCACTCTGGGGCCAACGTCCTGACTTTC.

This clone was recorded once. This chain connects TRBV10-3 to TRBJ2-2, with D possibly being TRBD1 or TRBD2 (5 bases each). The V gene's germline CDR1 is ENHRY and CDR2 SYGVKD. The CDR3 sequence is 13 residues long. Trimming stripped 8 bases from V and 1 base from J, with 8 bases between. The CDR3 here is CAIGGMNTGELFF. The CDR3 nucleotides are TGTGCCATCGGGGGTATGAACACCGGGGAGCTGTTTTTT.

The gene calls are TRBV2 and TRBJ1-4, with unresolved D. V lost 7 bases, J lost 12 bases, and 9 bases lay in between. The CDR3 runs 10 residues. CDR1 and CDR2 (germline): SNHLY, FYNNEI. The CDR3 DNA sequence: TGTGCCAGCATCGGGGAAGAACTGTTTTTT. It yields the protein CASIGEELFF. Variable domain in full (rest from reference TRBV2 and TRBJ1-4): EPEVTQTPSHQVTQMGQEVILRCVPISNHLYFYWYRQILGQKVEFLVSFYNNEISEKSEIFDDQFSVERPDGSNFTLKIRSTKLEDSAMYFCASIGEELFFGSGTQLSVL.

V and J are TRBV30 and TRBJ2-5; either TRBD1 or TRBD2 may fit D (5 bases each). The CDR3 consists of 13 residues. In germline, CDR1 is GTSNPN, CDR2 SVGIG (reference sequence). Trimming shortened V by 3 bases and J by 9 bases, and 17 bases separated the two germline ends. The chain's CDR3 is CAWRGPGSTAQYF. The CDR3, as DNA: TGTGCCTGGAGAGGGCCAGGGAGTACGGCCCAGTACTTC.

This sequence joins TRBV5-5 and TRBJ2-7; TRBD1 agrees at 7 bases. The V gene's germline CDR1 is SGHKS and CDR2 YYEKEE (reference sequence). The CDR3 is made up of 14 amino acids. V shed 2 bases and J 4 bases; nucleotides not matched to a gene: 6. As DNA, the CDR3 is TGTGCCAGCAGCTTCGGGACAGCACCTTACGAGCAGTACTTC. It is translated as CASSFGTAPYEQYF.

Here the CDR3 DNA reads TGTGCCAGCTCACCTGCTTTGAACACTGAAGCTTTCTTT. Translation: CASSPALNTEAFF. The J gene is TRBJ1-1, the V gene TRBV18, with D unresolved. Germline CDR1 is KGHSH and CDR2 is LQKENI. The CDR3 runs 13 residues. V lost 3 bases, J lost 0 bases, and 5 bases lay in between.

The rearrangement joins TRBV7-2 to TRBJ2-1; a weak D match, TRBD2 (5 bases). The CDR3 is made up of 14 amino acids. The V end lost 1 base, the J end lost 4 bases, and 8 bases lay between the germline ends. Per the germline V gene, CDR1 is SGHTA and CDR2 is FQGNSA. In DNA form, the CDR3 reads TGTGCCAGCAGCTTAGTAGCGCCGTACAATGAGCAGTTCTTC. Translation gives CASSLVAPYNEQFF.

The rearrangement joins TRBV25-1 to TRBJ2-3; D remains ambiguous. Per the germline V gene, CDR1 is MGHDK and CDR2 is SYGVNS. The V end lost 4 bases, the J end lost 0 bases, and 8 bases lay between the germline ends. The CDR3 runs to 14 residues. The CDR3 nucleotides read TGTGCCAGCAGTGTATTACAGAGCACAGATACGCAGTATTTT. Translation: CASSVLQSTDTQYF.